The 27 T cell receptor beta chains in this list originate from one sample, sequenced in a study of T cell changes during pregnancy in multiple sclerosis. The table came from immunoSEQ multiplex PCR; TCRdb's copy has only in-frame clones and leaves some out. The table lists about 70,000 clones, about 90% of them singletons. The specimen comprised peripheral blood, sampled after pregnancy. These receptors were collected from a female donor with multiple sclerosis, enrolled in a pregnancy study.

The sample holds one count of this clone. The chain is built from TRBV5-4 and TRBJ2-7, with TRBD2 matching 10 bases. With V trimmed by 1 base and J by 2 bases, 3 bases remained unmatched. The CDR3 contains 15 residues. The V gene's germline CDR1 is SGHNT and CDR2 YYREEE (reference sequence). CDR3 residues: CASSLQLAGTYEQYF. In DNA, the CDR3 is TGTGCCAGCAGCTTGCAACTAGCGGGAACCTACGAGCAGTACTTC.

V usage is TRBV19 and J usage is TRBJ1-1, with D unclear. Trimming took 6 bases from V and 6 from J, leaving 8 bases between them. This CDR3 is built from 11 residues. CDR1 is LNHDA and CDR2 is SQIVND in the germline V gene (reference sequence). DNA of the CDR3: TGTGCCAGTAGGGCCGTTTCTGAAGCTTTCTTT. This encodes CASRAVSEAFF.

This chain connects TRBV5-1 to TRBJ2-7; tentative D call: TRBD2 (5 bases). Trimming shortened V by 2 bases and J by 5 bases, and 14 bases separated the two germline ends. CDR3 length: 14 residues. Germline V CDR1 and CDR2: SGHRS, YFSETQ. CDR3 residues: CASSLSHRGHEQYF. The CDR3 DNA follows: TGCGCCAGCAGCTTAAGTCACCGGGGTCACGAGCAGTACTTC.

This clone occurred once. CDR3 sequence reads: CASSLTAGGRPTEAFF. Here the CDR3 DNA reads TGTGCCAGCAGTTTAACGGCAGGGGGACGTCCCACTGAAGCTTTCTTT. The chain employs TRBV27 and TRBJ1-1; 7 bases match TRBD1. This CDR3 contains 16 residues. V gave up 2 bases and J gave up 4 bases; unmatched junction bases: 10. Germline CDR1 and CDR2: MNHEY and SMNVEV (reference sequence).

The rearrangement links TRBV5-6 to TRBJ2-1, with 14 bases identical to TRBD2. Per the germline V gene, CDR1 is SGHDT and CDR2 is YYEEEE. V shed 3 bases, J shed 16 bases, and the junction held 6 bases outside the gene matches. The CDR3 is made up of 13 amino acids. For the CDR3, the DNA is TGTGCCAGCAGCTCCGGACTAGCGGGAGGATTCTTCTTC. Translated, it gives CASSSGLAGGFFF.

The chain carries TRBV9 and TRBJ2-3, with unresolved D. Germline CDR1 and CDR2: SGDLS and YYNGEE. The CDR3 is 15 residues long. Trimming cost V 0 bases and J 2 bases, with 10 bases left between them. The CDR3 DNA reads TGTGCCAGCAGCGTAGCTCCCGTCCCCACAGATACGCAGTATTTT. Translated, it gives CASSVAPVPTDTQYF.

This chain joins TRBV5-4 and TRBJ1-4; 7 bases are shared with TRBD1. Germline-derived CDR1 and CDR2 are SGHNT and YYREEE (reference sequence). The CDR3 consists of 15 residues. The V gene end was trimmed by 4 bases and the J gene end by 5 bases; junction bases not matched to a gene: 8. The CDR3 region is CASSDRTGGNEKLFF. The CDR3 DNA reads TGTGCCAGCAGCGACCGGACAGGAGGAAATGAAAAACTGTTTTTT.

This chain links TRBV6-6 with TRBJ1-2; perhaps TRBD1 as D (5 bases). The CDR3 has 16 residues. From germline, CDR1 is MNHNY and CDR2 SVGAGI (reference sequence). V lost 6 bases and J lost 4, with 21 bases in between. CDR3: CASSHDSSLHLYGYTF. The CDR3 DNA reads TGTGCCAGCAGCCACGACAGCAGCCTCCACCTCTATGGCTACACCTTC.

V is TRBV11-2 and J is TRBJ2-5; maybe TRBD1 (6 bases). The CDR3 covers 14 residues. The V gene lost 1 base and the J gene lost 2 bases, with 8 bases spanning the gap. Looked up from germline, CDR1 is SGHAT and CDR2 is FQNNGV. The CDR3 DNA is TGTGCCAGCAGCTTAGGGACAGCACAAGAGACCCAGTACTTC. The encoded protein is CASSLGTAQETQYF.

This clone showed up just once. J is TRBJ2-6 and V is TRBV27, with TRBD1 matching 7 bases. This CDR3 contains 20 residues. V was clipped by 6 bases and J by 0 bases; unmatched bases: 17. Per germline, CDR1 MNHEY and CDR2 SMNVEV (reference sequence). The CDR3 sequence is CASRGYWTGVTSSGANVLTF. CDR3 sequence (DNA): TGTGCCAGCAGGGGTTATTGGACAGGCGTAACTAGCTCTGGGGCCAACGTCCTGACTTTC. Combining the CDR3 with reference TRBV27 and TRBJ2-6 gives the whole variable domain EAQVTQNPRYLITVTGKKLTVTCSQNMNHEYMSWYRQDPGLGLRQIYYSMNVEVTDKGDVPEGYKVSRKEKRNFPLILESPSPNQTSLYFCASRGYWTGVTSSGANVLTFGAGSRLTVL.

The V gene is TRBV12-5, the J gene TRBJ1-2, with 10 bases that match TRBD1. After removal of 5 bases from V and 3 bases from J, the junction contained 3 bases not matched to a gene. Germline V gene data show CDR1 as LGHNT and CDR2 as FRNRAP. The CDR3 covers 14 residues. CDR3 nucleotide sequence: TGTGCTAGTGGTATAGGACAGGGGGACTATGGCTACACCTTC. Translated, it gives CASGIGQGDYGYTF.

The V and J genes are TRBV7-9 and TRBJ2-1; perhaps TRBD2 as D (6 bases). V dropped 1 base and J dropped 4 bases, with 17 bases sitting between them. The germline gives CDR1 SEHNR, CDR2 FQNEAQ (reference sequence). The CDR3 is 17 amino acids. The CDR3 loop reads CASSLGSYGSVYNEQFF. CDR3 DNA sequence: TGTGCCAGCAGCTTAGGTAGCTACGGGAGCGTGTACAATGAGCAGTTCTTC.

The rearrangement joins TRBV7-2 to TRBJ2-3; 10 bases align to TRBD2. Germline trimming cut 4 bases from V and 2 bases from J; bases unmatched to any gene: 6. The CDR3 has 16 amino acids. The V gene's germline CDR1 is SGHTA and CDR2 FQGNSA. DNA of the CDR3: TGTGCCAGCAGCTACCGACTAGCGGGTTCCACAGATACGCAGTATTTT. Protein: CASSYRLAGSTDTQYF.

Only one count was recorded for this clone. J is TRBJ2-7 and V is TRBV23-1; 9 positions agree with TRBD1. TRBV23-1 is sorted into the ORF group, with uncertain function. With V trimmed by 4 bases and J by 7 bases, 20 bases remained unmatched. The CDR3 extends over 18 amino acids. The CDR3 DNA follows: TGCGCCAGCAGTCCGAACCTCCGGGGGACAGGGAGCCATCTGGAGCAGTACTTC. The encoded protein is CASSPNLRGTGSHLEQYF.

V gene TRBV16 combines with J gene TRBJ1-1, with TRBD1 as a possible D gene (6 bases). Trimming removed 4 bases at V and 3 bases at J, with 9 bases between. The CDR3 consists of 13 residues. CDR1 and CDR2 (germline): KGHSY, FQNENV. CDR3 region: CASSLQGDTEAFF. CDR3 DNA sequence: TGTGCCAGCAGCCTACAGGGTGACACTGAAGCTTTCTTT.

The chain combines TRBV18 with TRBJ1-3, with D hard to call. The CDR3 runs to 15 residues. Between the trimmed V and J ends, which lost 5 bases and 0 bases, there was a span of 11 bases. Germline V gives CDR1 KGHSH, CDR2 LQKENI. The CDR3 DNA is TGTGCCAGCTCATTGGACTTCAGCTCTGGAAACACCATATATTTT. It yields the protein CASSLDFSSGNTIYF.

The chain couples TRBV11-2 to TRBJ1-1; D is undetermined. CDR1 is SGHAT and CDR2 is FQNNGV in the germline V gene. V lost 2 bases to trimming and J lost 1 base, with 8 bases between them. The CDR3 is 14 residues long. This CDR3 reads CASSLIGGNTEAFF. The DNA of the CDR3 is TGTGCCAGCAGCTTAATCGGCGGGAACACTGAAGCTTTCTTT.

The rearrangement joins TRBV18 to TRBJ2-1, with D perhaps TRBD1 (6 bases). Germline CDR1 KGHSH, CDR2 LQKENI. This CDR3 is 15 amino acids long. V was shortened by 3 bases and J by 2 bases, with 11 bases between the two germline ends. This chain's CDR3 is CASSPPDSTYNEQFF. The DNA for the CDR3 is TGTGCCAGCTCACCTCCGGACAGCACCTACAATGAGCAGTTCTTC.

This chain uses TRBV5-4 with TRBJ2-1; tentatively, D is TRBD2 (6 bases). Trimming removed 3 bases at V and 2 bases at J, with 18 bases between. Germline assignment: CDR1 SGHNT and CDR2 YYREEE (reference sequence). The CDR3 extends over 17 amino acids. CDR3 sequence reads: CASSSDPTGGPYNEQFF. DNA for the CDR3: TGTGCCAGCAGCTCGGACCCGACTGGAGGGCCCTACAATGAGCAGTTCTTC.

The J gene is TRBJ1-4, the V gene TRBV14, with no clear D. The V gene's germline CDR1 is SGHDN and CDR2 FVKESK. The CDR3 spans 16 residues. The germline V and J ends were trimmed by 6 bases and 7 bases, with 21 bases remaining between them. The CDR3 loop reads CASSLRFPPRGEKLFF. The CDR3 bases are TGTGCCAGCAGTCTTAGGTTCCCCCCTCGGGGTGAAAAACTGTTTTTT.

V and J are TRBV19 and TRBJ2-3, with 15 nucleotides matching TRBD2. The germline V gene has CDR1 LNHDA and CDR2 SQIVND (reference sequence). The CDR3 runs 18 residues. The V segment lost 5 bases and the J segment 3 bases; nucleotides outside the gene matches: 9. The CDR3 DNA sequence: TGTGCCAGTAGTCCCTCCGGACTAGCGGGAGGGTGGACAGATACGCAGTATTTT. Amino acids: CASSPSGLAGGWTDTQYF.

The rearrangement joins TRBV2 to TRBJ2-7, with D perhaps TRBD2 (6 bases). This CDR3 is built from 15 residues. The V and J ends lost 4 bases and 6 bases respectively, with 19 bases between them. The germline CDR1 and CDR2 sequences are SNHLY and FYNNEI. The CDR3 protein is CASSGTRRLDGEQYF. The CDR3 DNA is TGTGCCAGCAGTGGGACCCGACGACTAGATGGCGAGCAGTACTTC.

V is TRBV29-1 and J is TRBJ1-2, with 10 nucleotides matching TRBD1. The CDR3 covers 12 residues. V dropped 7 bases and J dropped 6; count of bases not matched to a gene: 5. Germline V gene sequence: CDR1 SQVTM, CDR2 ANQGSEA. The CDR3 coding sequence is TGCAGCGCAACCGGGACAGGGGATGGCTACACCTTC. Protein sequence: CSATGTGDGYTF.

CDR3 DNA sequence: TGTGCCAGCAGTGACGACGGCGGGAGGGGATACAATGAGCAGTTCTTC. It encodes CASSDDGGRGYNEQFF. V and J are TRBV6-4 and TRBJ2-1, with 9 bases identical to TRBD2. This CDR3 region has 16 residues. The V gene's germline CDR1 is MRHNA and CDR2 SNTAGT. V was clipped by 2 bases and J by 4 bases; unmatched bases: 6.

The gene calls are TRBV10-3 and TRBJ2-7, with 10 positions matching TRBD1. The CDR3 consists of 14 residues. CDR1 ENHRY and CDR2 SYGVKD come from the germline V gene. The ends lost 10 bases at V and 0 bases at J; junction bases unmatched: 6. The CDR3 nucleotides read TGTGCCACCCGGGGGGACAGGGGCTCCTACGAGCAGTACTTC. Encoded protein: CATRGDRGSYEQYF.

This rearrangement joins TRBV4-1 to TRBJ1-1; TRBD1 might be the D (6 bases). The V end lost 2 bases, the J end lost 3 bases, and 16 bases lay between the germline ends. CDR3 length: 16 residues. CDR1 and CDR2 (germline): MGHRA, YSYEKL. The CDR3 loop is CASSQHPAGGDTEAFF. CDR3 nucleotide sequence: TGCGCCAGCAGCCAACACCCGGCGGGGGGCGACACTGAAGCTTTCTTT.

This chain connects TRBV4-1 to TRBJ2-7, with D perhaps TRBD1 (6 bases). Between the trimmed V and J ends, which lost 1 base and 3 bases, there was a span of 13 bases. The germline V gene has CDR1 MGHRA and CDR2 YSYEKL. The CDR3 consists of 15 residues. CDR3 amino acids: CASSQAGQLIYEQYF. CDR3 sequence (DNA): TGCGCCAGCAGCCAAGCCGGACAGCTCATCTACGAGCAGTACTTC.